The clone carrying this T cell receptor beta chain was found a few times. One entry per CDR3 protein results from TCRdb running MiXCR on the RT-PCR reads. Here the sample spans hundreds of thousands of distinct CDR3 sequences, around 14% being singletons. V was pared by 5 bases and J by 4 bases, with 9 bases of the junction left unmatched. CDR1 SGHTA and CDR2 FQGTGA come from the germline V gene. The CDR3 spans 15 residues. V gene TRBV7-3 combines with J gene TRBJ1-2; TRBD1 aligns across 8 bases. The sample was memory CD4+ T cells from blood. The TCR originated in a female donor in good health, serving as a healthy control. CDR3 residues: CASSPGQGGIYGYTF. DNA of the CDR3: TGTGCCAGCAGCCCAGGACAGGGAGGGATCTATGGCTACACCTTC.